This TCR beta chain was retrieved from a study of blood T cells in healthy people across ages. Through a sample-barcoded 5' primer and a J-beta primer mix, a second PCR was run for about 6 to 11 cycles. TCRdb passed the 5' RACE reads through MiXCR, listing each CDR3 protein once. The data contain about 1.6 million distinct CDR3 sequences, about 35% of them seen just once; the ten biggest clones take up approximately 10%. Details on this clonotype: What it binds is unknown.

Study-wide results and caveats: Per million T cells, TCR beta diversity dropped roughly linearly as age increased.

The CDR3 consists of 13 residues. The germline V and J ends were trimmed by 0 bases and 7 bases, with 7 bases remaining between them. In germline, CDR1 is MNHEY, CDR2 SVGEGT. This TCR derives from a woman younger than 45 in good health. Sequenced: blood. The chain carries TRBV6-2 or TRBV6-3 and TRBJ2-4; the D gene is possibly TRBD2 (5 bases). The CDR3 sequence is CASSYSGVNIQYF. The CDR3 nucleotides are TGTGCCAGCAGTTACTCCGGGGTGAACATTCAGTACTTC.